These 31 T cell receptor beta chains originate from one sample sequenced in a study of monozygotic twins with cystic fibrosis. Profiled with immunoSEQ multiplex PCR; TCRdb holds only in-frame clones, not every one. This table has about 32,000 clones, about 92% appearing once. The sample comprised blood. Receptors were obtained from a girl aged 2 to 9 with cystic fibrosis.

This clone came up once. Here the CDR3 reads CASSLSANSYEQYF. DNA of the CDR3: TGTGCCAGCAGCTTATCAGCCAACTCCTACGAGCAGTACTTC. The V call is TRBV13, the J call TRBJ2-7; no clear D gene. The CDR3 extends over 14 amino acids. Trimming removed 2 bases from V and 0 bases from J, with 8 bases in between. CDR1 PRHDT and CDR2 FYEKMQ come from the germline V gene (reference sequence).

The rearrangement uses TRBV25-1 and TRBJ1-1; D unresolved. Trimming took off 3 bases at V and 4 bases at J, with 18 bases between the two ends. CDR1 and CDR2 (germline): MGHDK, SYGVNS. The CDR3 is made up of 16 amino acids. The CDR3 DNA sequence: TGTGCCAGCAGTGATTATGGGCCAGAGGGAGGCACTGAAGCTTTCTTT. This gives the protein CASSDYGPEGGTEAFF.

This clone was found once. The chain combines TRBV11-2 with TRBJ2-2; TRBD1 or TRBD2 may be the D gene (6 bases each). Germline CDR1 SGHAT, CDR2 FQNNGV. The length of the CDR3 is 19 residues. Trimming took off 2 bases at V and 3 bases at J, with 22 bases between the two ends. The CDR3 protein is CASSLSVGWGALDTGELFF. The CDR3 DNA sequence: TGTGCCAGCAGCTTATCGGTTGGATGGGGGGCTCTCGACACCGGGGAGCTGTTTTTT. Full variable domain (rest looked up from reference TRBV11-2 and TRBJ2-2): EAGVAQSPRYKIIEKRQSVAFWCNPISGHATLYWYQQILGQGPKLLIQFQNNGVVDDSQLPKDRFSAERLKGVDSTLKIQPAKLEDSAVYLCASSLSVGWGALDTGELFFGEGSRLTVL.

The chain combines TRBV30 with TRBJ1-4; D is unresolved. The germline V and J ends were trimmed by 3 bases and 7 bases, with 12 bases remaining between them. The germline V gene has CDR1 GTSNPN and CDR2 SVGIG (reference sequence). The CDR3 runs 13 residues. This CDR3 is CAWRDVLGEKLFF. The CDR3 bases are TGTGCCTGGAGAGACGTTCTAGGTGAAAAACTGTTTTTT.

This clone was recorded only once. The rearrangement uses TRBV7-8 and TRBJ2-1; TRBD2 matches at 8 bases. This CDR3 comprises 13 residues. V shed 0 bases, J shed 10 bases, and the junction held 2 bases outside the gene matches. From germline, CDR1 is SGHVS and CDR2 FQNEAQ. CDR3 sequence: CASSLASGAEQFF. The CDR3 nucleotides read TGTGCCAGCAGCTTAGCTAGCGGGGCAGAGCAGTTCTTC.

The gene calls are TRBV6-6 and TRBJ1-2, with D tentatively TRBD1 (6 bases). The germline V and J ends were trimmed by 7 bases and 8 bases, with 17 bases remaining between them. The V gene's germline CDR1 is MNHNY and CDR2 SVGAGI (reference sequence). The CDR3 contains 13 residues. In DNA, the CDR3 is TGTGCCAGCAATCGCCGCGGGGGGCGAGGCTACACCTTC. Amino acid sequence: CASNRRGGRGYTF.

V gene TRBV27 combines with J gene TRBJ1-6; TRBD1 might be the D (5 bases). The CDR3 runs to 20 residues. Trimming took off 5 bases at V and 5 bases at J, with 28 bases between the two ends. CDR1 and CDR2 (germline): MNHEY, SMNVEV (reference sequence). The CDR3, as DNA: TGTGCCAGCAGTCCCCCCTGGCCTAATCGGAGGGGAAAAAATAATTCACCCCTCCACTTT. Protein sequence: CASSPPWPNRRGKNNSPLHF.

DNA of the CDR3: TGCGCCAGCAGCCGAGGACAGGCCCGCGCTGGGTCCTACGAGCAGTACTTC. Its protein is CASSRGQARAGSYEQYF. The chain recombines TRBV4-1 with TRBJ2-7; 7 bases line up with TRBD1. J was trimmed by 1 base and V by 4 bases; bases with no gene match: 13. This CDR3 is built from 17 residues. The germline gives CDR1 MGHRA, CDR2 YSYEKL.

The rearrangement links TRBV13 to TRBJ1-1; D is unclear. The V and J ends lost 5 bases and 11 bases respectively, with 21 bases between them. The germline gives CDR1 PRHDT, CDR2 FYEKMQ (reference sequence). The CDR3 is 14 amino acids. CDR3 region: CASSLEYDPGEAFF. DNA of the CDR3: TGTGCCAGCAGCCTAGAATATGACCCCGGTGAGGCTTTCTTT.

This clone is a singleton in its sample. This rearrangement joins TRBV5-1 to TRBJ1-1; D call uncertain. The CDR3 extends over 13 amino acids. Trimming cost V 5 bases and J 5 bases, with 13 bases left between them. CDR1 is SGHRS and CDR2 is YFSETQ in the germline V gene. The DNA for the CDR3 is TGCGCCAGCAGGGAGGGAGGGAGTACTGAAGCTTTCTTT. Translation: CASREGGSTEAFF.

The chain uses TRBV6-1 and TRBJ1-2; TRBD1 might be the D (5 bases). Looked up from germline, CDR1 is MNHNS and CDR2 is SASEGT. The CDR3 covers 15 residues. V was cut by 8 bases and J by 4 bases, with 20 bases left in between. Written as DNA, the CDR3 is TGTGCCAGCCTCGGGGCGGGCAGCTTACTCTATGGCTACACCTTC. This gives the protein CASLGAGSLLYGYTF.

This clone is medium-sized. The V and J genes are TRBV29-1 and TRBJ1-1; D unresolved. Germline V CDR1 and CDR2: SQVTM, ANQGSEA. The CDR3 runs 13 residues. Trimming cost V 7 bases and J 4 bases, with 16 bases left between them. In DNA form, the CDR3 reads TGCAGCGCTGGTATCGGCGAGGGCACTGAAGCTTTCTTT. Its translation is CSAGIGEGTEAFF. The full variable domain, in which reference TRBV29-1 and TRBJ1-1 provide the parts outside the CDR3, is SAVISQKPSRDICQRGTSLTIQCQVDSQVTMMFWYRQQPGQSLTLIATANQGSEATYESGFVIDKFPISRPNLTFSTLTVSNMSPEDSSIYLCSAGIGEGTEAFFGQGTRLTVV.

The V and J genes are TRBV19 and TRBJ2-3; 14 nucleotides line up with TRBD2. After removal of 3 bases from V and 5 bases from J, the junction contained 4 bases not matched to a gene. The germline gives CDR1 LNHDA, CDR2 SQIVND (reference sequence). This CDR3 comprises 16 residues. The CDR3 spells CASSMQTSGRGDTQYF. CDR3 nucleotides: TGTGCCAGTAGTATGCAGACTAGCGGGAGGGGAGATACGCAGTATTTT.

The chain uses TRBV5-1 and TRBJ2-7, with 8 bases matching TRBD2. In germline, CDR1 is SGHRS, CDR2 YFSETQ. The length of the CDR3 is 15 residues. Trimming took 0 bases from V and 7 from J; bases not matched to a gene: 9. The CDR3 region has the DNA TGCGCCAGCAGCTTGGGGGGACTAGATTACGGGGAGCAGTACTTC. Translating it yields CASSLGGLDYGEQYF.

The rearrangement links TRBV20-1 to TRBJ2-7; TRBD1 might be the D (6 bases). With 6 bases removed from V and 6 bases from J, the gap between germline ends came to 12 bases. CDR1 and CDR2 (germline): DFQATT, SNEGSKA (reference sequence). CDR3 size: 11 residues. The CDR3 reads CSALRGIEQYF. The CDR3 region has the DNA TGCAGTGCCCTAAGGGGGATCGAGCAGTACTTC.

This clone was observed a handful of times. The V gene is TRBV29-1, the J gene TRBJ1-5, with 7 bases identical to TRBD1. V gave up 6 bases and J gave up 2 bases; unmatched junction bases: 10. The CDR3 is made up of 15 amino acids. Germline CDR1 reads SQVTM; CDR2 reads ANQGSEA. Here the CDR3 DNA reads TGCAGCGTAGCCGAAACAGGGGACGGCAATCAGCCCCAGCATTTT. Translating it yields CSVAETGDGNQPQHF.

The chain uses TRBV19 and TRBJ2-1, with 8 bases lining up with TRBD2. Germline V gene sequence: CDR1 LNHDA, CDR2 SQIVND (reference sequence). The trim removed 3 bases at V and 10 bases at J, leaving 5 bases unmatched. This CDR3 comprises 13 residues. The CDR3 DNA sequence: TGTGCCAGTAGTATCGGGAGGGTTCGAGAGCAGTTCTTC. It translates to CASSIGRVREQFF.

This rearrangement joins TRBV5-1 to TRBJ1-2; D gene uncertain. Germline-derived CDR1 and CDR2 are SGHRS and YFSETQ. The CDR3 has 14 amino acids. V shed 4 bases and J shed 0 bases, with 10 bases lying between them. The CDR3 DNA sequence: TGCGCCAGCAGCCTGGTGGCAGCTAACTATGGCTACACCTTC. Translated: CASSLVAANYGYTF.

This rearrangement joins TRBV2 to TRBJ2-1, with TRBD2 as a possible D gene (7 bases). The CDR3 consists of 14 residues. CDR1 is SNHLY, CDR2 FYNNEI, per germline. Trimming shortened V by 8 bases and J by 4 bases, and 15 bases separated the two germline ends. The CDR3 bases are TGTGCCAGCGGCGGGGGCTTGTCATACAATGAGCAGTTCTTC. Encoded protein: CASGGGLSYNEQFF.

The chain is built from TRBV6-6 and TRBJ2-1; 7 bases agree with TRBD1. The CDR3 sequence is 15 residues long. V trimming: 2 bases; J trimming: 0 bases; junction bases outside the gene matches: 1. CDR1 and CDR2 from the germline V gene are MNHNY and SVGAGI (reference sequence). The CDR3 nucleotides are TGTGCCAGCAGTTACCGGGACAGCTCCTACAATGAGCAGTTCTTC. Protein: CASSYRDSSYNEQFF.

This clone was seen only once. The J gene is TRBJ2-7, the V gene TRBV28; possible D gene TRBD2, 5 bases. The CDR3 covers 11 residues. Germline V gives CDR1 MDHEN, CDR2 SYDVKM. V was cut by 8 bases and J by 5 bases, with 10 bases left in between. The CDR3 spells CASARRNEQYF. The CDR3 coding sequence is TGTGCCAGCGCCCGGAGGAACGAGCAGTACTTC.

This clone was seen once. CDR3 in DNA: TGTGCCATCAGTGAAGGAGGGAGGGCGAGGGAGACCCAGTACTTC. Its translation: CAISEGGRARETQYF. The chain couples TRBV10-3 to TRBJ2-5; 7 bases are a match to TRBD2. Germline-derived CDR1 and CDR2 are ENHRY and SYGVKD. V was clipped by 3 bases and J by 5 bases; unmatched bases: 9. This CDR3 has 15 amino acids.

The V call is TRBV6-1, the J call TRBJ2-5; maybe TRBD1 (6 bases). This CDR3 contains 13 residues. V gave up 3 bases and J gave up 5 bases, with 10 bases separating them. Looked up from germline, CDR1 is MNHNS and CDR2 is SASEGT. CDR3 DNA sequence: TGTGCCAGCAGTGACAGGGGTGGTGAGACCCAGTACTTC. This translates into CASSDRGGETQYF.

The gene calls are TRBV6-5 and TRBJ1-1; D call uncertain. Germline loops: CDR1 MNHEY, CDR2 SVGAGI. The germline V and J ends were trimmed by 0 bases and 1 base, with 12 bases remaining between them. CDR3 size: 16 residues. The CDR3 DNA reads TGTGCCAGCAGTTACTCGGTTCCTCGGGGGAACACTGAAGCTTTCTTT. As protein: CASSYSVPRGNTEAFF.

The chain employs TRBV28 and TRBJ2-1; the D gene could be TRBD1 or TRBD2 (6 bases each). V was pared by 5 bases and J by 7 bases, with 9 bases between. Germline CDR1 is MDHEN and CDR2 is SYDVKM. The CDR3 loop spans 12 amino acids. The CDR3 DNA reads TGTGCCAGCAGTGAGGGGGGAAATGAGCAGTTCTTC. Its translation is CASSEGGNEQFF.

The CDR3 DNA reads as TGTGCCAGCTCGCCTCAGAGAGAAGAGACCCAGTACTTC. It codes for CASSPQREETQYF. This chain connects TRBV18 to TRBJ2-5; no reliable D call. The CDR3 is made up of 13 amino acids. Germline CDR1 KGHSH, CDR2 LQKENI. V shed 6 bases and J shed 3 bases, with 11 bases lying between them.

The chain has TRBV2 and TRBJ1-2; D might be TRBD1 (6 bases). CDR1 SNHLY and CDR2 FYNNEI come from the germline V gene. The ends were cut back, 6 bases at V and 2 bases at J, with 16 bases in the middle. The length of the CDR3 is 15 residues. The DNA for the CDR3 is TGTGCCAGCAGCGACCTACAGGGCTCGAACTATGGCTACACCTTC. Translating gives CASSDLQGSNYGYTF.

The V and J genes are TRBV28 and TRBJ2-5; 9 positions agree with TRBD1. Per germline, CDR1 MDHEN and CDR2 SYDVKM. The CDR3 covers 15 residues. The V gene end was trimmed by 7 bases and the J gene end by 5 bases; junction bases not matched to a gene: 11. In DNA, the CDR3 is TGTGCCAGCACCCCCGGGGGACAGGGAGCGGAGACCCAGTACTTC. This gives the protein CASTPGGQGAETQYF.

V is TRBV19 and J is TRBJ2-4; 11 positions agree with TRBD1. The CDR3 length is 16 residues. Germline CDR1 LNHDA, CDR2 SQIVND (reference sequence). With V trimmed by 4 bases and J by 1 base, 3 bases remained unmatched. The CDR3 reads CASSKGQGVAKNIQYF. The CDR3 DNA follows: TGTGCCAGTAGTAAGGGACAGGGGGTGGCCAAAAACATTCAGTACTTC.

The chain links TRBV5-5 to TRBJ1-2, with D uncertain. Trimming took off 2 bases at V and 5 bases at J, with 7 bases between the two ends. The CDR3 has 12 amino acids. Germline lookup yields CDR1 SGHKS and CDR2 YYEKEE (reference sequence). This CDR3 is CASSLTDYGYTF. In DNA form, the CDR3 reads TGTGCCAGCAGCTTAACGGATTATGGCTACACCTTC.

The chain is built from TRBV2 and TRBJ1-2; 7 bases map to TRBD1. The CDR3 spans 13 residues. Per the germline V gene, CDR1 is SNHLY and CDR2 is FYNNEI. V lost 8 bases and J lost 2; bases outside the gene matches: 5. CDR3 nucleotides: TGTGCCAGCGTCGGGACAGCCAACTATGGCTACACCTTC. Protein: CASVGTANYGYTF.